This TCR beta chain was sequenced during a study of blood T cell repertoires in COVID-19. Study as a whole: Researchers got acute and convalescent COVID-19 samples from the United States, Italy and Spain. PBMCs, B-cell-depleted T cells, or T cells were the source of the cDNA or gDNA that made up the material.

In the authors' workflow: Nucleated cell counts were estimated from reference gene primer amplification. TCRdb's copy holds only in-frame clones and misses some; the assay was immunoSEQ multiplex PCR. V and J calls and clone size are given by that table; D and trimming were obtained from the DNA. This table holds roughly 68,000 clones, 90% found once. The CDR3 consists of 12 residues. The germline CDR1 and CDR2 sequences are DFQATT and SNEGSKA (reference sequence). The germline V and J ends were trimmed by 3 bases and 8 bases, with 13 bases remaining between them. Enrolment of Seattle patients took place during active infection, and they were followed longitudinally.

V usage is TRBV20-1 and J usage is TRBJ1-1; D is unresolved. This clonotype was sampled from a man between 50 and 59 years old with COVID-19, enrolled during active disease. The sample comprised peripheral blood. The CDR3 protein is CSASTNLGEAFF. The CDR3 DNA sequence: TGCAGTGCTAGTACTAACCTCGGGGAAGCTTTCTTT.